The rows below give T cell receptor beta chains drawn from one sample of a study of radiotherapy plus CTLA-4 blockade in lung cancer. TCRdb keeps only in-frame clones here, not all; method: immunoSEQ multiplex PCR. Of 35,000 to 55,000 clones in the sample, roughly 67% were seen once. Specimen: peripheral blood, collected from a patient treated with radiotherapy plus ipilimumab. Source of these receptors: a human donor with non-small cell lung cancer who had a partial response to radiotherapy plus ipilimumab. CDR3s include the opening cysteine and the closing phenylalanine or tryptophan. A D gene is named only where the DNA matches it firmly. A clone size is listed for some rows: how often the clone was seen (once, few, many), or a class if it is expanded.

- | TRBJ1-1 | TRBV19 | - | CASSQNRATEAFF | TGTGCCAGTAGTCAAAACAGGGCCACTGAAGCTTTCTTT
- | TRBJ2-5 | TRBV7-8 | few | CASSLGGGGETQYF | TGTGCCAGCAGCTTAGGGGGGGGCGGGGAGACCCAGTACTTC
- | TRBJ1-2 | TRBV9 | - | CASSVGGGFSYTF | TGTGCCAGCAGCGTAGGGGGAGGTTTCAGCTACACCTTC
TRBD2 | TRBJ2-1 | TRBV27 | - | CASSSQRGTYNEQFF | TGTGCCAGCAGTTCCCAGCGGGGAACCTACAATGAGCAGTTCTTC
TRBD1 | TRBJ2-6 | TRBV27 | - | CASSLQTGALRSGANVLTF | TGTGCCAGCAGTTTACAAACAGGGGCACTACGCTCTGGGGCCAACGTCCTGACTTTC
TRBD1 | TRBJ1-2 | TRBV27 | - | CASSDRGGGYTF | TGTGCCAGCAGTGACAGGGGCGGTGGCTACACCTTC
- | TRBJ1-4 | TRBV5-6 | few | CASSRLTENEKLFF | TGTGCCAGCAGCCGGTTGACGGAGAATGAAAAACTGTTTTTT
- | TRBJ2-7 | TRBV13 | once | CASSLQSYEQYF | TGTGCCAGCAGCCTACAGAGTTACGAGCAGTACTTC
TRBD2 | TRBJ2-2 | TRBV19 | - | CASSMGLPRAELFF | TGTGCCAGTAGTATGGGACTACCACGAGCGGAGCTGTTTTTT
TRBD1 | TRBJ2-3 | TRBV7-3 | - | CASSAQGQGDTQYF | TGTGCCAGCAGCGCCCAGGGACAGGGGGATACGCAGTATTTT
- | TRBJ2-4 | TRBV6-5 | - | CASSFQPSGNIQYF | TGTGCCAGCAGTTTCCAGCCGTCAGGGAACATTCAGTACTTC
TRBD2 | TRBJ2-5 | TRBV4-3 | - | CASSQEYGGGGTLIDARETQYF | TGCGCCAGCAGCCAAGAGTATGGGGGCGGGGGGACCCTAATTGATGCTAGGGAGACCCAGTACTTC
- | TRBJ1-5 | TRBV7-2 | once | CASSSGGRAEPQHF | TGTGCCAGCAGCTCAGGCGGGCGGGCCGAGCCCCAGCATTTT
- | TRBJ1-1 | TRBV4-1 | - | CASSQDPQGNTEAFF | TGCGCCAGCAGCCAAGATCCACAGGGGAACACTGAAGCTTTCTTT
- | TRBJ1-1 | TRBV6-6 | few | CATQGHLNTEAFF | TGTGCCACTCAGGGACACCTGAACACTGAAGCTTTCTTT
- | TRBJ2-1 | TRBV9 | - | CASSVDLAAWGGEQFF | TGTGCCAGCAGCGTAGATTTAGCGGCCTGGGGTGGTGAGCAGTTCTTC
TRBD2 | TRBJ2-3 | TRBV27 | few | CASTVAGGPLDTQYF | TGTGCCAGCACCGTAGCGGGGGGGCCTTTGGATACGCAGTATTTT
TRBD1 | TRBJ2-7 | TRBV7-2 | - | CASSSRGTGGSYEQYF | TGTGCCAGCAGCTCTCGCGGGACAGGGGGATCCTACGAGCAGTACTTC
- | TRBJ1-1 | TRBV6-5 | once | CASSSYTEAFF | TGTGCCAGCAGTTCCTACACTGAAGCTTTCTTT
TRBD2 | TRBJ2-1 | TRBV14 | few | CASSQPDGLAGGYNEQFF | TGTGCCAGCAGCCAGCCAGATGGACTAGCGGGAGGTTACAATGAGCAGTTCTTC
TRBD1 | TRBJ1-1 | TRBV12-5 | - | CASGSGTGRMNTEAFF | TGTGCTAGTGGTTCGGGGACAGGGCGGATGAACACTGAAGCTTTCTTT
TRBD2 | TRBJ2-7 | TRBV19 | - | CASSPGLWASGSGDQYF | TGTGCCAGTAGCCCCGGGCTTTGGGCTAGCGGGAGTGGGGATCAGTACTTC
TRBD2 | TRBJ2-3 | TRBV19 | - | CASSLGLAGGGTDTQYF | TGTGCCAGTAGTCTGGGACTAGCGGGAGGTGGCACAGATACGCAGTATTTT
- | TRBJ1-2 | TRBV10-3 | - | CAISEEQKLLTYGYTF | TGTGCCATCAGTGAAGAGCAAAAACTTCTAACCTATGGCTACACCTTC
- | TRBJ2-7 | TRBV7-9 | - | CASSLAGVSYEQYF | TGTGCCAGCAGCTTGGCAGGGGTGTCTTACGAGCAGTACTTC
TRBD1 | TRBJ2-2 | TRBV7-8 | - | CASSLRGAGGGNTGELFF | TGTGCCAGCAGCTTAAGGGGTGCAGGGGGCGGCAACACCGGGGAGCTGTTTTTT
- | TRBJ1-1 | TRBV9 | - | CASSVGQAWNTEAFF | TGTGCCAGCAGCGTCGGACAAGCCTGGAACACTGAAGCTTTCTTT
TRBD2 | TRBJ2-3 | TRBV9 | few | CASSVAGGASGRNTQYF | TGTGCCAGCAGCGTAGCTGGAGGAGCTAGCGGGAGGAATACGCAGTATTTT
- | TRBJ2-5 | TRBV6-5 | - | CASSGTVLQATQYF | TGTGCCAGCAGTGGGACTGTCCTCCAGGCGACCCAGTACTTC
TRBD1 | TRBJ1-6 | TRBV4-1 | - | CASSHRRQGSSPLHF | TGCGCCAGCAGCCATCGGAGACAGGGCAGTTCACCCCTCCACTTT
TRBD2 | TRBJ2-2 | TRBV7-6 | - | CASSSLGLAGFTGELFF | TGTGCCAGCAGCTCACTGGGACTAGCGGGGTTCACCGGGGAGCTGTTTTTT
TRBD2 | TRBJ2-5 | TRBV6-1 | - | CASRLSGRAGETQYF | TGTGCCAGCAGACTTAGCGGGAGGGCCGGGGAGACCCAGTACTTC
TRBD1 | TRBJ1-5 | TRBV19 | - | CASSRSSGTGVGNQPQHF | TGTGCCAGTAGTCGCTCCTCCGGGACAGGGGTTGGCAATCAGCCCCAGCATTTT
TRBD2 | TRBJ2-1 | TRBV29-1 | - | CSGRRTSGGNSYNEQFF | TGCAGCGGGAGACGGACTAGCGGGGGTAACTCCTACAATGAGCAGTTCTTC
- | TRBJ1-1 | TRBV18 | few | CASSPRGNDEAFF | TGTGCCAGCTCACCACGCGGGAATGATGAAGCTTTCTTT
TRBD1 | TRBJ1-2 | TRBV15 | - | CATSRGDRGTRGYTF | TGTGCCACCAGCAGAGGGGACAGGGGGACGAGAGGCTACACCTTC
- | TRBJ2-1 | TRBV7-2 | few | CASSPRELTFSYNEQFF | TGTGCCAGCAGCCCGAGAGAGCTTACTTTCTCCTACAATGAGCAGTTCTTC
- | TRBJ1-3 | TRBV2 | - | CASSPQGSGNTIYF | TGTGCCAGCAGCCCTCAGGGATCGGGAAACACCATATATTTT
- | TRBJ1-2 | TRBV5-6 | - | CASSNRGGFGYTF | TGTGCCAGCAGCAATCGGGGAGGGTTTGGCTACACCTTC
TRBD1 | TRBJ1-2 | TRBV11-2 | - | CASSSPTGGNGYTF | TGTGCCAGCAGCTCCCCCACAGGGGGAAATGGCTACACCTTC
- | TRBJ1-2 | TRBV19 | few | CASNAGLDLRAYTF | TGTGCCAGTAACGCAGGCCTTGACTTGAGGGCCTACACCTTC
- | TRBJ2-7 | TRBV5-1 | - | CASSSGTGAYEQYF | TGCGCCAGCAGCTCTGGGACGGGAGCCTACGAGCAGTACTTC
- | TRBJ2-1 | TRBV5-4 | - | CASSLDLASSGSSSYNEQFF | TGTGCCAGCAGCTTGGATCTGGCTAGCTCCGGATCGAGCTCCTACAATGAGCAGTTCTTC
- | TRBJ2-7 | TRBV7-9 | once | CASSFGQYEQYF | TGTGCCAGCAGCTTTGGACAGTACGAGCAGTACTTC
- | TRBJ1-5 | TRBV6-1 | - | CASSEGGHQNQPQHF | TGTGCCAGCAGTGAAGGAGGGCACCAAAATCAGCCCCAGCATTTT
TRBD2 | TRBJ2-2 | TRBV4-2 | - | CASSHSPGGANTGELFF | TGTGCCAGCAGCCATTCTCCGGGGGGAGCGAACACCGGGGAGCTGTTTTTT
- | TRBJ2-7 | TRBV5-1 | - | CASSLKAYEQYF | TGCGCCAGCAGCTTGAAAGCCTACGAGCAGTACTTC
- | TRBJ2-7 | TRBV5-1 | - | CASSLGQESGQYF | TGCGCCAGCAGCTTGGGACAGGAGAGTGGGCAGTACTTC
- | TRBJ2-3 | TRBV6-5 | - | CASSRDRMVTDTQYF | TGTGCCAGCAGCCGGGATAGGATGGTCACAGATACGCAGTATTTT
- | TRBJ1-4 | TRBV6-5 | once | CASSRTQGEKLFF | TGTGCCAGCAGTCGGACACAGGGTGAAAAACTGTTTTTT